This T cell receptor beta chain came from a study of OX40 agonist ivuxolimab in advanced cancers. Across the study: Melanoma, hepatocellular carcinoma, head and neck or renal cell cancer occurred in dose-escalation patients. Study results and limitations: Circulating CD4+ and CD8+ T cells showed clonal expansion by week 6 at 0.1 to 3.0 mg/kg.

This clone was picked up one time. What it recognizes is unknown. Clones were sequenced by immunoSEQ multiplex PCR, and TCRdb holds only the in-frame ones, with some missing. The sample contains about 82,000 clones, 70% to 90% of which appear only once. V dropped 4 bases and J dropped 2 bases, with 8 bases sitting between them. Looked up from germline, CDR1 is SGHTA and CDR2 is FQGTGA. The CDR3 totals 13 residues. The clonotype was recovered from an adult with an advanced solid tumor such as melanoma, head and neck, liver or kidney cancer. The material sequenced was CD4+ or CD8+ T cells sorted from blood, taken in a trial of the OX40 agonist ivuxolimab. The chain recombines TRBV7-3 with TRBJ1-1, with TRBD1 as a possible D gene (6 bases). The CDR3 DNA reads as TGTGCCAGCAGCTGGGACAAAAACACTGAAGCTTTCTTT. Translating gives CASSWDKNTEAFF. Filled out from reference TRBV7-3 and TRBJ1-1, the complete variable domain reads GAGVSQTPSNKVTEKGKYVELRCDPISGHTALYWYRQSLGQGPEFLIYFQGTGAADDSGLPNDRFFAVRPEGSVSTLKIQRTERGDSAVYLCASSWDKNTEAFFGQGTRLTVV.